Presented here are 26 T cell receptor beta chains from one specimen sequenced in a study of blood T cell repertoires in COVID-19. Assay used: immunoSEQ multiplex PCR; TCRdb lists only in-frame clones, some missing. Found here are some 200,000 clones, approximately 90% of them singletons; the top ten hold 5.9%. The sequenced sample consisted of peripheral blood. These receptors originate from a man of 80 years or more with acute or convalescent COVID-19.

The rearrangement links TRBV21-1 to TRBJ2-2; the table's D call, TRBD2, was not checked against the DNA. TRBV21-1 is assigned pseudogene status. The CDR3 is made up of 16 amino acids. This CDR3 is CASTSKRQGGTGELFF. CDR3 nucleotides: TGTGCCAGCACCTCAAAGCGGCAGGGAGGAACCGGGGAGCTGTTTTTT.

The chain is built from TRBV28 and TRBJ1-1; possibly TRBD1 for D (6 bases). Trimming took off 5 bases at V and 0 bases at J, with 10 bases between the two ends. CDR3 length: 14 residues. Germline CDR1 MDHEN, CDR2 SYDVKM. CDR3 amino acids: CASSHGTMNTEAFF. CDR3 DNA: TGTGCCAGCAGTCATGGGACAATGAACACTGAAGCTTTCTTT.

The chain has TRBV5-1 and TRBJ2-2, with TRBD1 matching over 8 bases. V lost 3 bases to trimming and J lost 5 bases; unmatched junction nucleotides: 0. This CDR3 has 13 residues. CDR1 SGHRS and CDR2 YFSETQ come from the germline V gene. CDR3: CASSWDRTGELFF. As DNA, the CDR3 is TGCGCCAGCAGCTGGGACAGGACCGGGGAGCTGTTTTTT.

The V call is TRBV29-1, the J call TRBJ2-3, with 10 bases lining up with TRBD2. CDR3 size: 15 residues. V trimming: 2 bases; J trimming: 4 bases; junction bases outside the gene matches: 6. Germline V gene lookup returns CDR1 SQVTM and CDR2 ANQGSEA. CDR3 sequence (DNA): TGCAGCGTTGAATGGCTAGCGGGAGCAGCAGATACGCAGTATTTT. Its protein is CSVEWLAGAADTQYF.

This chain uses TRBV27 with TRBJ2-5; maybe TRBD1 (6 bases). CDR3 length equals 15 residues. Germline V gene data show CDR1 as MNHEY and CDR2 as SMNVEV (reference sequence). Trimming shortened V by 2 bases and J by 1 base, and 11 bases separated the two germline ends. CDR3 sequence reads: CASSLVGTLQETQYF. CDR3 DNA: TGTGCCAGCAGTTTAGTCGGGACACTCCAAGAGACCCAGTACTTC.

The CDR3 DNA reads as TGTGCCAGCAGTGTACAGGGGCTACAGACCTACGAGCAGTACGTC. Its translation is CASSVQGLQTYEQYV. The J gene is TRBJ2-7, the V gene TRBV6-4; 7 bases agree with TRBD1. CDR3 size: 15 residues. Germline CDR1 reads MRHNA; CDR2 reads SNTAGT. With 4 bases clipped from V and 2 bases from J, the junction kept 8 bases outside the gene matches.

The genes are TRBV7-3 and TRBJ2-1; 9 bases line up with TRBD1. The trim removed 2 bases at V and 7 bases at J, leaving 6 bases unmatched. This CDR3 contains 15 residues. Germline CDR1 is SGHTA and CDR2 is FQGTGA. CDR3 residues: CASSLGQGRINEQFF. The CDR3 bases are TGTGCCAGCAGCTTAGGACAGGGGCGGATAAATGAGCAGTTCTTC.

The CDR3 nucleotides are TGTGCCAGCACCCCGATACGTGGGACAACGAACACCGGGGAGCTGTTTTTT. It yields the protein CASTPIRGTTNTGELFF. The chain uses TRBV7-3 and TRBJ2-2; possible D gene TRBD1, 6 bases. The length of the CDR3 is 17 residues. Germline CDR1 and CDR2: SGHTA and FQGTGA. The germline V and J ends were trimmed by 7 bases and 0 bases, with 18 bases remaining between them.

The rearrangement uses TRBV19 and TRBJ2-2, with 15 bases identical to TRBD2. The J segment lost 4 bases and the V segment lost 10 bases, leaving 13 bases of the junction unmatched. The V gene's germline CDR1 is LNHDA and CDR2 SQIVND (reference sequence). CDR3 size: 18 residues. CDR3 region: CATRAPPGLAGGTGELFF. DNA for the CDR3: TGTGCCACCCGTGCCCCCCCGGGACTAGCGGGAGGCACCGGGGAGCTGTTTTTT.

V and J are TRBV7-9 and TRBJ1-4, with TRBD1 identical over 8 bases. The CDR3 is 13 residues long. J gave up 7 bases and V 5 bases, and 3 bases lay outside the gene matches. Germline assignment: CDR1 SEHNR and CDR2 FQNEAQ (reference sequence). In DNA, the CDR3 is TGTGCCAGCAGCAGAACAGGGGGTGAAAAACTGTTTTTT. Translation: CASSRTGGEKLFF.

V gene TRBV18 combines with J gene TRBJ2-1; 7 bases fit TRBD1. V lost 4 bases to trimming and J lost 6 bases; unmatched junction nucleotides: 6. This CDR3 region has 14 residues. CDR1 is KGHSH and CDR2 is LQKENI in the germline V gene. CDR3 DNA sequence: TGTGCCAGCTCACTACAGGACAGGTTCAATGAGCAGTTCTTC. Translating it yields CASSLQDRFNEQFF.

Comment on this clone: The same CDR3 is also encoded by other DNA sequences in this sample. The CDR3 here is CASSERTASTDTQYF. In DNA form, the CDR3 reads TGTGCCAGCAGTGAACGGACAGCTAGCACAGATACGCAGTATTTT. The chain uses TRBV6-1 and TRBJ2-3; weak D call: TRBD1 (6 bases). Germline V lookup: CDR1 MNHNS, CDR2 SASEGT. The CDR3 is 15 amino acids. The ends were cut back, 2 bases at V and 0 bases at J, with 9 bases in the middle.

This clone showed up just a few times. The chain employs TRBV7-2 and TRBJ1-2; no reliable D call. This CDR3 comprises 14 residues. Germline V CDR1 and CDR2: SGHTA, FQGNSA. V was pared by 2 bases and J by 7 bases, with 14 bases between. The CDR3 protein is CASSLNEGLSGYTF. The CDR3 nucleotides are TGTGCCAGCAGCTTAAATGAGGGCTTAAGTGGCTACACCTTC.

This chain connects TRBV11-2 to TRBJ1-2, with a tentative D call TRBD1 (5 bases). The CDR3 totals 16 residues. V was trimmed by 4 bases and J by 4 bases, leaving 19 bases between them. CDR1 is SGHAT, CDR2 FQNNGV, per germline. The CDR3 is CASSSTRTRTSYGYTF. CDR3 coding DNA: TGTGCCAGCAGCTCGACGAGGACACGGACATCCTATGGCTACACCTTC.

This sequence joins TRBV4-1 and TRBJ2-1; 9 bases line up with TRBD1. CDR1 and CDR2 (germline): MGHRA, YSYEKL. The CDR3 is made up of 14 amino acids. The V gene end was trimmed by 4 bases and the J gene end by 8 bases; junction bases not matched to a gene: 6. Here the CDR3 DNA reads TGCGCCAGCAGCCTGGACAGGGGTGGGGATGAGCAGTTCTTC. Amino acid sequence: CASSLDRGGDEQFF.

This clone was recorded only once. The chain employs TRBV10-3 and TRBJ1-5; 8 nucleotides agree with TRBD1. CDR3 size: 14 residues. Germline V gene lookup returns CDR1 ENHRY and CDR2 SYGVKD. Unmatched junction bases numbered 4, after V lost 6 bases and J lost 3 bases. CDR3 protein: CAIRKTGDNQPQHF. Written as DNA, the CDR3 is TGTGCCATCAGAAAGACAGGGGACAATCAGCCCCAGCATTTT.

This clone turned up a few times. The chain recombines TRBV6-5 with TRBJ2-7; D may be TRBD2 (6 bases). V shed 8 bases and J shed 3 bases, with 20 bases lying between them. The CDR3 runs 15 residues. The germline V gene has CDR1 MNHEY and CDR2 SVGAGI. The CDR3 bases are TGTGCCAGCGATGGTGCGGGAAACAGACACTACGAGCAGTACGTC. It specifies CASDGAGNRHYEQYV.

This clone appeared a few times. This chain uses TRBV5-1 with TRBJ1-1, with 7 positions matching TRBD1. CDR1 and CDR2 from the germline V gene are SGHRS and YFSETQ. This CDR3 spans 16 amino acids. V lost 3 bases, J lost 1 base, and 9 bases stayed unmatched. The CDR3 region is CASSSGTARSNTEAFF. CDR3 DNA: TGCGCCAGCAGCTCAGGGACAGCCAGGTCGAACACTGAAGCTTTCTTT.

CDR3 DNA: TGTGCCAGCAGGAAAAGGAGGGGCCGGTACGAGCAGTACGTC. It is translated as CASRKRRGRYEQYV. The chain carries TRBV25-1 and TRBJ2-7; D might be TRBD2 (6 bases). The germline gives CDR1 MGHDK, CDR2 SYGVNS. The CDR3 totals 14 residues. Trimming cost V 6 bases and J 4 bases, with 16 bases left between them.

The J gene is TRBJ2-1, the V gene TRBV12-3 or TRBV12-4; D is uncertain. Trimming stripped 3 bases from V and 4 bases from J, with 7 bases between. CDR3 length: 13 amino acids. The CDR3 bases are TGTGCCAGCAGTTTCCCCCCATACAATGAGCAGTTCTTC. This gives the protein CASSFPPYNEQFF.

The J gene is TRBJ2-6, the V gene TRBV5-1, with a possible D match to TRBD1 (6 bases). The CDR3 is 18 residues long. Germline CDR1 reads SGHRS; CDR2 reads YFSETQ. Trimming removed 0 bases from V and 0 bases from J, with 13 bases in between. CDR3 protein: CASSLAGTQSSGANVLTF. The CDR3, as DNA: TGCGCCAGCAGCTTGGCCGGGACACAGAGCTCTGGGGCCAACGTCCTGACTTTC.

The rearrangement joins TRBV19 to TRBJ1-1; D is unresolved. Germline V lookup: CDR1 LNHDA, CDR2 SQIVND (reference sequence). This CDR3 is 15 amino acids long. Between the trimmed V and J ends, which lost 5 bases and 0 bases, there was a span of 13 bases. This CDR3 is CASSPHPGLNTEAFF. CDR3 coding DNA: TGTGCCAGTAGTCCCCACCCGGGATTGAACACTGAAGCTTTCTTT.

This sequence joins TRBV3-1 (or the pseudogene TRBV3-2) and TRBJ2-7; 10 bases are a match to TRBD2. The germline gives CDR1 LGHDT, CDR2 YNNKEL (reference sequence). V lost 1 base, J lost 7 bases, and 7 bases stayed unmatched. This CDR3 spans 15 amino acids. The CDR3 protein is CASSQGPSGRAEQYV. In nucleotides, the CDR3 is TGTGCCAGCAGCCAAGGCCCTAGCGGGAGAGCTGAGCAGTACGTC.

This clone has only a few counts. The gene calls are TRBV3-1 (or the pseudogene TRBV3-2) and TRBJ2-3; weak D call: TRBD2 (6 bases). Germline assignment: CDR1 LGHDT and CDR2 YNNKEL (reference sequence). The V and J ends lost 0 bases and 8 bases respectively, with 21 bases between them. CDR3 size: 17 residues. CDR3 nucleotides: TGTGCCAGCAGCCAAGAAGGCGGGACCCCGCCTAGGGGTACGCAGTATTTT. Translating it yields CASSQEGGTPPRGTQYF.

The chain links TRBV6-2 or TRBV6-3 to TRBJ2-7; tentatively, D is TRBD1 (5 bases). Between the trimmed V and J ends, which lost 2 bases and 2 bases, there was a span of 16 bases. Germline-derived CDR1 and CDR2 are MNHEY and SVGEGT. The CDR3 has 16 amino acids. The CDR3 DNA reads TGTGCCAGCAGTTACGGGTCTCGGACACCAACCTACGAGCAGTACTTC. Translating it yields CASSYGSRTPTYEQYF.

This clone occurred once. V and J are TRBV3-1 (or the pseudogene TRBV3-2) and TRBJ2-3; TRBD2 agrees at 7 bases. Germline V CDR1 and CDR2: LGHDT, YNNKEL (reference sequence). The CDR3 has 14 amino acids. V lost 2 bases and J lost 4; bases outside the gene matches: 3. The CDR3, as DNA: TGTGCCAGCAGCCAATACCTAGCGGCAGATACGCAGTATTTT. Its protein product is CASSQYLAADTQYF.